The source of this TCR beta chain is a study of blood T cells in healthy people across ages. Whole-study findings and limits: It was found that TCR beta diversity correlated strongly with the percentage of naive T cells. Older age coincided with a roughly linear decline in TCR beta diversity per million T cells. Donors of long life had a larger count of naive CD4+ cells and greater diversity than aged donors.

The authors ran a second PCR of about 7 to 11 cycles using a sample-barcoded 5' primer and a J-beta primer mix. MiXCR was run by TCRdb on the 5' RACE reads, yielding one entry per CDR3 protein. The profile covers hundreds of thousands of distinct CDR3 sequences, with 25% to 30% appearing a single time and over 25% taken by the ten largest. Of note for this clonotype: Its antigen is undetermined. An end of the junction differs from the germline gene, which may be a read error.

The CDR3 is 12 amino acids. Researchers isolated at least 7 million PBMCs per sample. Sequencing was done on a sample of blood. This receptor was taken from a woman aged 70-85 years in good health. This chain uses TRBV12-3 or TRBV12-4 with TRBJ1-1; 7 positions agree with TRBD1. This chain's CDR3 is CASSPGGQGRLF. The CDR3 coding sequence is TGTGCCAGCAGTCCAGGGGGTCAGGGTAGACTCTTT.